This T cell receptor (beta chain) came from a study of T cells in Graves' hyperthyroidism and ophthalmopathy. Deletions cut 7 bases from V and 2 bases from J, with 12 bases between. The CDR3 is made up of 12 amino acids. Germline CDR1 DFQATT, CDR2 SNEGSKA (reference sequence). RNA transcripts yielded amplified TCR beta CDR3 regions. TCR CDR3 regions were first amplified by RT-PCR with HTBI primers. TCRdb reanalysed the multiplex PCR reads using MiXCR and keeps one entry per CDR3 protein. The data contain under 350,000 distinct CDR3 sequences, about 18% of them singletons. The chain joins TRBV20-1 to TRBJ2-7, with D tentatively TRBD2 (7 bases). The sequence was collected from a woman between 45 and 60 years old with Graves' hyperthyroidism. The specimen was blood. For the CDR3, the DNA is TGCAGTGTAGGGGGGGGGACCTACGAGCAGTACTTC. It yields the protein CSVGGGTYEQYF.